This TCR beta chain was documented in a study of blood T cells in healthy people across ages. The CDR3 has 15 residues. The V segment lost 4 bases and the J segment 2 bases; nucleotides outside the gene matches: 7. The germline CDR1 and CDR2 sequences are SGHKS and YYEKEE (reference sequence). This clonotype was seen more than once but under ten times. With a J-beta primer mix and a sample-barcoded 5' primer, a second PCR ran about 7 to 12 cycles. TCRdb re-called the 5' RACE reads with MiXCR, one entry per CDR3 protein. The table includes 600,000 to 850,000 distinct CDR3 sequences, approximately 39% detected once.

Sequencing used blood. This rearrangement joins TRBV5-5 to TRBJ2-7; 9 bases map to TRBD1. This TCR was recovered from an older woman in good health. CDR3 sequence: CASSNDGTGTYEQYF. CDR3 nucleotide sequence: TGTGCCAGCAGCAACGACGGGACAGGGACCTACGAGCAGTACTTC.